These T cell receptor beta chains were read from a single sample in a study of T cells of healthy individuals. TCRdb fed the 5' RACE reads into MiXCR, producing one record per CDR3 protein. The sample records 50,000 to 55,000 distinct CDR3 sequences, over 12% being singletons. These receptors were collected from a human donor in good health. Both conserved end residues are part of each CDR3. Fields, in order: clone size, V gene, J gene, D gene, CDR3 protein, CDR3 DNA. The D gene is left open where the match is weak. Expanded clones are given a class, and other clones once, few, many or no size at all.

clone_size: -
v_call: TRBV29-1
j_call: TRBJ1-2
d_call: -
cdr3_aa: CSIGGVLDYGYTF
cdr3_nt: TGCAGCATTGGCGGGGTTTTGGACTATGGCTACACCTTC

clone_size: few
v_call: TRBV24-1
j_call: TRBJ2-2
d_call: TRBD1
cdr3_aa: CAAGQGNTGELFF
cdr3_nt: TGTGCCGCGGGACAGGGTAACACCGGGGAGCTGTTTTTT

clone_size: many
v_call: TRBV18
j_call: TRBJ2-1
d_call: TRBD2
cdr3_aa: CASSQGLAGAHEQFF
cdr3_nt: TGTGCCAGCTCACAGGGACTAGCGGGAGCCCATGAGCAGTTCTTC

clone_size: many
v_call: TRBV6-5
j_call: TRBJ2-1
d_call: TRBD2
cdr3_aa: CASSYSSFVGGVDEQFF
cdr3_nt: TGTGCCAGCAGTTACTCCTCCTTTGTGGGGGGGGTCGATGAGCAGTTCTTC

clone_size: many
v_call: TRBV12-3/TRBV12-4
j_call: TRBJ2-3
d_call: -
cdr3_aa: CASSSVPGSHTQYF
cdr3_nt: TGTGCCAGCAGTTCCGTTCCCGGGTCCCATACGCAGTATTTT

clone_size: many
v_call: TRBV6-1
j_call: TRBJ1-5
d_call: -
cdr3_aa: CASRTGQQSNQPQHF
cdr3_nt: TGTGCCAGCAGGACGGGACAACAGAGCAATCAGCCCCAGCATTTT

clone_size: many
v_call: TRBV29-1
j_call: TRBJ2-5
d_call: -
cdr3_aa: CSVAQGRETQYF
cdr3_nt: TGCAGCGTTGCACAGGGCAGAGAGACCCAGTACTTC

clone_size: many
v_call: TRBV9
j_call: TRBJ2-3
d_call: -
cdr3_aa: CASSPDPLGADTQYF
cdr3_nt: TGTGCCAGCAGCCCAGACCCCCTGGGGGCAGATACGCAGTATTTT

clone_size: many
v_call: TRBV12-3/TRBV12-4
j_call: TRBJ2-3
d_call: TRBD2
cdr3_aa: CASTLAGVVGDTQYF
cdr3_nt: TGTGCCAGCACCCTAGCGGGCGTGGTTGGGGATACGCAGTATTTT

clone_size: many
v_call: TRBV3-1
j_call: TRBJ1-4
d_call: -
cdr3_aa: CASSRYSRDNEKLFF
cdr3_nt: TGTGCCAGCAGCCGTTACTCCAGAGATAATGAAAAACTGTTTTTT

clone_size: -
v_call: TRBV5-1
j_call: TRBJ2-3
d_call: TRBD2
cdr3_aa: CASSPGTTTGGTQYF
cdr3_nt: TGCGCCAGCAGTCCCGGGACTACGACCGGGGGTACGCAGTATTTT

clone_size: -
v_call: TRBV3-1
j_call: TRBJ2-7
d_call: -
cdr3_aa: CASSHGDFYEQYF
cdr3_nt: TGTGCCAGCAGCCACGGGGACTTCTACGAGCAGTACTTC

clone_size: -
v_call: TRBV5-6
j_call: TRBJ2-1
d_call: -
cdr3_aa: CASRSAGRGADNEQFF
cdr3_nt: TGTGCCAGCAGGTCAGCGGGTCGGGGCGCGGACAATGAGCAGTTCTTC

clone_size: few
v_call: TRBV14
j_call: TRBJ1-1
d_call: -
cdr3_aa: CASSLIRGNTEAFF
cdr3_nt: TGTGCCAGCAGCCTCATACGAGGGAACACTGAAGCTTTCTTT

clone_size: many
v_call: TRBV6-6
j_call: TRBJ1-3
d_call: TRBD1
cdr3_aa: CASSYGTGLGGNTIYF
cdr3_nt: TGTGCCAGCAGTTACGGGACAGGGCTGGGAGGAAACACCATATATTTT

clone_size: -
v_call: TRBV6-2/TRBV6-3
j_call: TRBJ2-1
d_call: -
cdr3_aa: CASSYAGSAEQFF
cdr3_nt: TGTGCCAGCAGTTACGCGGGGTCAGCCGAGCAGTTCTTC